Sequencing of this T cell receptor (beta chain) was carried out in a study of blood T cell repertoires in COVID-19. Study in general: Material from acute and convalescent COVID-19 was sourced from the United States, Italy and Spain. Sample material is recorded as cDNA or gDNA derived from T cells, B-cell-depleted T cells, or PBMCs.

Authors' methods: Reference gene primer amplification yielded estimated nucleated cell counts. The repertoire was sequenced with immunoSEQ multiplex PCR; TCRdb's copy has only in-frame clones and lacks some. V and J calls and clone size are as listed in that table; D and trimming were resolved from the DNA. The sample lists hundreds of thousands of clones; about 85% were seen once. In regard to this clone: This same CDR3 is encoded by further DNA sequences in the sample.

The CDR3 has 13 amino acids. Trimming stripped 3 bases from V and 1 base from J, with 7 bases between. The germline CDR1 and CDR2 sequences are MNHEY and SMNVEV (reference sequence). The sequenced material came from peripheral blood. This chain connects TRBV27 to TRBJ2-7; D is possibly TRBD1 (5 bases). This TCR derives from a man aged 40-49 years with acute or convalescent COVID-19. The CDR3 DNA reads as TGTGCCAGCAGTTTCCAGGGTTCCTACGAGCAGTACTTC. This translates into CASSFQGSYEQYF.